Shown below are 12 T cell receptor beta chains from a single sample sequenced in a study of CD8 T cells in ankylosing spondylitis. TCRdb re-called the 5' RACE reads through MiXCR, storing one row per CDR3 protein. The sample records some 220,000 distinct CDR3 sequences, more than 5.5% being singletons. No antigen is known for these receptors. Study-level findings and limits: What appeared characteristic of ankylosing spondylitis blood was a TCR beta motif of 7 or 8 highly homologous variants.

The sequenced sample consisted of blood, either unsorted or a sorted T cell fraction (not recorded which). These TCRs come from a male donor with ankylosing spondylitis.

This clonotype has a count of ten or more. This sequence joins TRBV11-2 and TRBJ1-2; D not resolved. This CDR3 is 16 amino acids long. Trimming removed 6 bases at V and 2 bases at J, with 19 bases between. CDR1 SGHAT and CDR2 FQNNGV come from the germline V gene. In nucleotides, the CDR3 is TGTGCCAGCAGTCGATCCCGAGGCGGCAGAAACTATGGCTACACCTTC. It codes for CASSRSRGGRNYGYTF.

This clonotype has ten or more counts. This rearrangement joins TRBV12-3 or TRBV12-4 to TRBJ2-2; no reliable D call. The CDR3 covers 16 residues. Trimming cost V 7 bases and J 4 bases, with 19 bases left between them. The CDR3 DNA follows: TGTGCCAGCACCATCCCCGACTTAGTCGGCACCGGGGAGCTGTTTTTT. Translating it yields CASTIPDLVGTGELFF.

This clonotype was observed at least ten times. CDR3 in amino acids: CASSRGTSGESNEQFF. DNA for the CDR3: TGCGCCAGCAGCCGAGGGACTAGCGGGGAAAGTAATGAGCAGTTCTTC. This rearrangement joins TRBV4-3 to TRBJ2-1; 13 bases line up with TRBD2. Germline-derived CDR1 and CDR2 are LGHNA and YSLEER. This CDR3 is built from 16 residues. V shed 4 bases and J 7 bases; nucleotides not matched to a gene: 7.

The chain combines TRBV7-3 with TRBJ2-3, with TRBD1 identical over 8 bases. The V gene end was trimmed by 3 bases and the J gene end by 0 bases; junction bases not matched to a gene: 2. The CDR3 runs to 15 residues. Germline V gene sequence: CDR1 SGHTA, CDR2 FQGTGA. The CDR3 nucleotides read TGTGCCAGCAGCTTCACAGGGGGGAGCACAGATACGCAGTATTTT. Translated, it gives CASSFTGGSTDTQYF. Full variable domain (missing parts from reference TRBV7-3 and TRBJ2-3): GAGVSQTPSNKVTEKGKYVELRCDPISGHTALYWYRQSLGQGPEFLIYFQGTGAADDSGLPNDRFFAVRPEGSVSTLKIQRTERGDSAVYLCASSFTGGSTDTQYFGPGTRLTVL.

In its sample, this clonotype was seen a few times. The genes are TRBV30 and TRBJ1-1, with D unclear. V lost 3 bases and J lost 1, with 9 bases in between. CDR1 GTSNPN and CDR2 SVGIG come from the germline V gene (reference sequence). This CDR3 region has 13 residues. CDR3 in DNA: TGTGCCTGGAGGGTTGGACCGAACACTGAAGCTTTCTTT. This encodes CAWRVGPNTEAFF.

This clonotype was recorded many times. This sequence joins TRBV5-6 and TRBJ2-7; D is possibly TRBD2 (5 bases). The germline gives CDR1 SGHDT, CDR2 YYEEEE. The CDR3 extends over 14 amino acids. V lost 0 bases, J lost 6 bases, and 13 bases lay in between. This CDR3 reads CASSLGAREGEQYF. The CDR3 DNA follows: TGTGCCAGCAGCTTGGGGGCCCGGGAAGGCGAGCAGTACTTC.

On this clonotype itself: The junction departs from the called germline gene at one end, perhaps through a read error. The rearrangement uses TRBV5-6 and TRBJ1-4, with 9 positions matching TRBD1. CDR1 SGHDT and CDR2 YYEEEE come from the germline V gene. The CDR3 is 14 residues long. CDR3 in amino acids: CAGSLGQGGEKLFF. For the CDR3, the DNA is TGTGCCGGCAGCTTGGGACAGGGAGGGGAAAAACTGTTTTTT.

This clonotype was picked up many times. This chain joins TRBV4-3 and TRBJ2-1; 12 nucleotides agree with TRBD2. Germline lookup yields CDR1 LGHNA and CDR2 YSLEER. The CDR3 is 15 amino acids. V dropped 4 bases and J dropped 5; count of bases not matched to a gene: 3. The chain's CDR3 is CASSLTSGRHNEQFF. In DNA form, the CDR3 reads TGCGCCAGCAGCCTTACTAGCGGGAGGCACAATGAGCAGTTCTTC.

This clonotype appeared many times. CDR3 amino acids: CAILGTSGVDEQFF. Written as DNA, the CDR3 is TGTGCCATCCTGGGGACTAGTGGGGTCGATGAGCAGTTCTTC. This chain joins TRBV10-3 and TRBJ2-1, with 8 bases identical to TRBD2. The CDR3 has 14 amino acids. V lost 8 bases and J lost 8; bases outside the gene matches: 11. Germline V gene sequence: CDR1 ENHRY, CDR2 SYGVKD.

Notes on this clonotype: One end of the junction is discordant with germline, which a read error may explain. The CDR3 spells CATSGDRGVNSPLHF. Written as DNA, the CDR3 is TGTGCCACCAGCGGAGACCGGGGGGTAAATTCACCCCTCCACTTT. The rearrangement joins TRBV15 to TRBJ1-6; D may be TRBD1 (5 bases). Germline loops: CDR1 LNHNV, CDR2 YYDKDF (reference sequence). The CDR3 runs to 15 residues.

This clonotype came up many times. V and J are TRBV4-3 and TRBJ2-1, with a weak D call TRBD2 (5 bases). Trimming shortened V by 2 bases and J by 7 bases, and 15 bases separated the two germline ends. In germline, CDR1 is LGHNA, CDR2 YSLEER. This CDR3 has 15 amino acids. CDR3 DNA: TGCGCCAGCAGCCAACTCGGGCGGGCTAGTAATGAGCAGTTCTTC. Its protein is CASSQLGRASNEQFF.

The rearrangement joins TRBV3-1 to TRBJ2-5, with TRBD1 matching over 9 bases. The CDR3 sequence is 13 residues long. V gave up 6 bases and J gave up 12 bases; unmatched junction bases: 11. Germline-derived CDR1 and CDR2 are LGHDT and YNNKEL (reference sequence). CDR3 region: CASSIGTGIPKYF. The CDR3 nucleotides are TGTGCCAGCAGTATCGGGACAGGGATTCCAAAGTACTTC.